This entry features one TCR beta chain sequence. This clone was picked up many times. No antigen is known for it. Qualities for individual bases were not recorded, and no much larger clone is one base off. These data come from a study of blood T cell repertoires in COVID-19 (dated by TCRdb to about 2020). Regarding the research as a whole: Collaborator samples came from the United States, Italy and Spain and covered acute and convalescent phases of COVID-19. The material from the prospective study consisted of cDNA or gDNA derived from T cells, B-cell-depleted T cells, or PBMCs. Subjects who had been exposed to COVID-19, were actively infected with it, or had recovered from it provided the deeply sampled blood TCRbeta repertoires that made up the dataset. The repertoires were released in a freely available public database intended as a resource for research on the immune response to SARS-CoV-2. Samples came from the ongoing ImmuneRACE study (first 160 participants) plus 1,254 subjects from 6 global collaborators. A de-identified subject ID, COVID-19 status, age in years and sex were almost always included in the sample metadata. Where HLA class I and class II types were available, the types were taken from metadata supplied by the sample provider, not from assay-based typing. The research as a whole found: The amount of clinical and demographic metadata varied by source and participant and was provided uncurated.

The trim is 5 bases for V and 3 bases for J, with a gap of 15 bases between the germline ends. The germline V gene (reference sequence) supplies CDR1 LNHNV and CDR2 YYDKDF. From cysteine to phenylalanine, the CDR3 is 15 amino acids long. Here the CDR3 DNA is all that survives: 45 bases in frame from base 1. Participants in the prospective study were enrolled through a virtual design, were aged roughly 18 to 100 years, and lived in under 25 United States geographic areas. In the prospective study, cohorts were assigned on the basis of participant-reported clinical history obtained from a screening survey and a study questionnaire. For ImmuneRACE Cohort 3, a participant was defined as recovered based on two consecutive negative NP/OP PCR tests, clearance by a healthcare professional, or resolution of symptoms. Mobile phlebotomists in the prospective study collected whole blood, serum and a nasopharyngeal or oropharyngeal swab from every participant. Additional blood draws and questionnaires over a roughly two-month period could optionally be provided by prospective study participants. Before DNA extraction, blood samples from the prospective study were shipped at room temperature or frozen.

TCRbeta CDR3 regions were amplified from genomic DNA by means of the immunoSEQ Assay, a bias-controlled multiplex PCR. The original methods were these. The number of nucleated cells in each sample was estimated by amplification of reference gene primers within the assay. To quantify the absolute abundance of each unique TCRbeta CDR3 rearrangement, sequence reads were collapsed and filtered. For each sample, productive Simpson clonality was calculated as the square root of Simpson's diversity index across productive rearrangements. What TCRdb holds here is the immuneACCESS table cut down to in-frame rearrangements. Part of the clones is not present; checked against another copy, under half of the missing clones reflect an unresolved V gene, and the others are unexplained. V, J and clone size reflect that table, while D and trimming were determined from the DNA. Within this sample are 150,000 to 200,000 clones, with over 75% of them counted one time only. The ten largest clones represent 6% of the sample.

Sequencing input: PBMCs or T cells enriched from blood (not recorded which). The receptor chain draws on TRBV15 and TRBJ2-3, and TRBD1 may be the D gene, going by 6 matching bases. The receptor's source is a man in his forties who had recovered from COVID-19. The base sequence is TGTGCCACCAGCCAACGAACACAGGGAACAGATACGCAGTATTTT. It encodes CATSQRTQGTDTQYF. The full variable domain, completed from the reference TRBV15 and TRBJ2-3 proteins outside the CDR3, reads DAMVIQNPRYQVTQFGKPVTLSCSQTLNHNVMYWYQQKSSQAPKLLFHYYDKDFNNEADTPDNFQSRRPNTSFCFLDIRSPGLGDTAMYLCATSQRTQGTDTQYFGPGTRLTVL.